Listed below are T cell receptor beta chains from one sample, sequenced in a study of blood T cell repertoires in COVID-19. Repertoires were generated with immunoSEQ multiplex PCR, while TCRdb's copy carries only in-frame clones and drops some. This table has approximately 200,000 clones, roughly 85% appearing once. Sequences were obtained from peripheral blood. The receptors originated from a man aged 40-49 years with acute or convalescent COVID-19. Both conserved end residues are part of each CDR3. A D gene is named only where the DNA matches it firmly. Not every row has a clone size; where given, it reads once, few, many or a size class.

size	length	V	D	J	CDR3	DNA
.	15	TRBV19	TRBD1	TRBJ1-2	CASNSDRATDYGYTF	TGTGCCAGTAACTCGGACAGGGCGACGGACTATGGCTACACCTTC
.	17	TRBV11-2	TRBD1	TRBJ2-1	CASSLVEAGGYYNEQFF	TGTGCCAGCAGCTTAGTGGAAGCAGGGGGTTACTACAATGAGCAGTTCTTC
few	13	TRBV7-9	.	TRBJ2-5	CASSLYSWETQYF	TGTGCCAGCAGCTTATACAGCTGGGAGACCCAGTACTTC
.	13	TRBV7-2	.	TRBJ1-2	CASSLGLNYGYTF	TGTGCCAGCAGCTTGGGACTCAACTATGGCTACACCTTC
.	14	TRBV7-9	TRBD1	TRBJ1-2	CASSLDGTGTFPPF	TGTGCCAGCAGCTTAGACGGGACAGGGACATTTCCACCCTTC
.	15	TRBV27	.	TRBJ1-2	CASSSNDRRIFGYTF	TGTGCCAGCAGTTCTAACGACAGGCGGATTTTTGGCTACACCTTC
.	17	TRBV9	TRBD1	TRBJ1-1	CASSTGTGVVVWTEAFF	TGTGCCAGCAGTACGGGGACAGGGGTCGTCGTATGGACTGAAGCTTTCTTT
.	15	TRBV11-2	.	TRBJ1-6	CASSLDNQGRSPLHF	TGTGCCAGCAGCTTAGATAACCAGGGTCGTTCACCCCTCCACTTT
.	14	TRBV7-9	.	TRBJ2-3	CASSGGLERDTQYF	TGTGCCAGCAGCGGGGGCCTTGAGAGAGATACGCAGTATTTT
.	13	TRBV7-9	.	TRBJ1-2	CASSLRGGYGYTF	TGTGCCAGCAGCTTGAGGGGAGGCTATGGCTACACCTTC
few	13	TRBV11-2	.	TRBJ2-7	CASSPEADYEQYF	TGTGCCAGCAGCCCCGAGGCAGACTACGAGCAGTACTTC
.	16	TRBV7-8	TRBD1	TRBJ2-5	CASSILSGTGLKTQYF	TGTGCCAGCAGCATACTCTCCGGGACAGGGCTAAAGACCCAGTACTTC
.	17	TRBV7-9	.	TRBJ1-2	CASSLPETRLGNYGYTF	TGTGCCAGCAGCTTACCCGAGACAAGGTTAGGTAACTATGGCTACACCTTC
.	15	TRBV20-1	TRBD1	TRBJ2-5	CSASSGTGYQETQYF	TGCAGTGCTAGTTCCGGGACAGGGTACCAAGAGACCCAGTACTTC
.	15	TRBV7-2	.	TRBJ2-7	CASSSLWGQAYEQYF	TGTGCCAGCAGCTCACTATGGGGCCAGGCCTACGAGCAGTACTTC
.	14	TRBV19	.	TRBJ1-2	CASNWAGREYGYTF	TGTGCCAGTAATTGGGCAGGGCGGGAGTATGGCTACACCTTC
.	14	TRBV5-4	.	TRBJ2-1	CASTAGSGYNEQFF	TGTGCCAGCACCGCGGGTAGCGGCTACAATGAGCAGTTCTTC
few	14	TRBV7-2	TRBD2	TRBJ2-5	CASSLAGGVETQYF	TGTGCCAGCAGCCTAGCGGGGGGGGTGGAGACCCAGTACTTC
.	11	TRBV6-5	.	TRBJ1-1	CATKRGTEAFF	TGTGCCACTAAGCGGGGGACTGAAGCTTTCTTT
.	16	TRBV28	TRBD1	TRBJ1-5	CASKTPGQGSNQPQHF	TGTGCCAGCAAAACACCGGGACAGGGAAGCAATCAGCCCCAGCATTTT
.	15	TRBV7-2	TRBD1	TRBJ2-3	CASSTGVTSTDTQYF	TGTGCCAGCAGTACAGGGGTAACTAGCACAGATACGCAGTATTTT
.	14	TRBV28	TRBD1	TRBJ1-2	CASTPWDSFYGYTF	TGTGCCAGCACCCCCTGGGACAGCTTCTATGGCTACACCTTC
.	14	TRBV19	.	TRBJ1-6	CASSRGRDDSPLHF	TGTGCCAGTAGTAGGGGCAGGGATGATTCACCCCTCCACTTT
.	15	TRBV5-4	.	TRBJ2-7	CASSAGPSLGDEQYF	TGTGCCAGCAGCGCGGGGCCCAGTTTAGGCGACGAGCAGTACTTC
.	15	TRBV14	TRBD1	TRBJ1-1	CASSLQGAGGTEAFF	TGTGCCAGCAGCCTACAGGGGGCCGGGGGCACTGAAGCTTTCTTT
.	12	TRBV6-2/TRBV6-3	.	TRBJ2-1	CASSYWANEQFF	TGTGCCAGCAGTTACTGGGCTAATGAGCAGTTCTTC
.	17	TRBV3-1/TRBV3-2	TRBD2	TRBJ2-3	CASSQVGSGGVTDTQYF	TGTGCCAGCAGCCAAGTAGGAAGCGGGGGAGTCACAGATACGCAGTATTTT
.	12	TRBV2	.	TRBJ1-2	CASSETDYGYTF	TGTGCCAGCAGTGAGACAGACTATGGCTACACCTTC
.	14	TRBV14	.	TRBJ2-3	CASSLLITGDTQYF	TGTGCCAGCAGCCTTCTAATTACCGGGGATACGCAGTATTTT
.	14	TRBV9	TRBD2	TRBJ2-5	CASSGLAGSETQYF	TGTGCCAGCAGCGGTCTAGCGGGGTCAGAGACCCAGTACTTC
.	15	TRBV5-1	.	TRBJ2-3	CASSPNTQGRDTQYF	TGCGCCAGCAGCCCAAACACACAGGGACGAGATACGCAGTATTTT
.	12	TRBV4-1	.	TRBJ1-2	CASSRDRYGYTF	TGCGCCAGCAGCCGAGACCGGTATGGCTACACCTTC
.	12	TRBV5-4	TRBD1	TRBJ1-2	CASSTDRDGYTF	TGTGCCAGCAGCACCGACAGGGACGGCTACACCTTC
.	14	TRBV11-1	.	TRBJ1-1	CASSRTDMNTEAFF	TGTGCCAGCAGCCGGACAGATATGAACACTGAAGCTTTCTTT
.	14	TRBV6-5	.	TRBJ1-3	CASGALSSGNTIYF	TGTGCCAGCGGGGCTCTGAGCTCTGGAAACACCATATATTTT
many	16	TRBV9	TRBD2	TRBJ2-7	CASSVGPDGGGYEQYF	TGTGCCAGCAGCGTAGGCCCTGACGGGGGGGGATACGAGCAGTACTTC
.	14	TRBV6-1	.	TRBJ1-3	CASSEARPGNTIYF	TGTGCCAGCAGTGAAGCGAGGCCTGGAAACACCATATATTTT
.	13	TRBV5-4	.	TRBJ1-3	CASSFSAGNTIYF	TGTGCCAGCAGCTTTAGTGCTGGAAACACCATATATTTT
.	23	TRBV28	TRBD1	TRBJ1-4	CASSPPLGTGGATVKGTNEKLFF	TGTGCCAGCAGTCCCCCTCTGGGGACAGGGGGCGCAACGGTAAAAGGAACTAATGAAAAACTGTTTTTT
once	11	TRBV20-1	.	TRBJ1-2	CSAAGTRGYTF	TGCAGTGCCGCGGGAACTCGTGGCTACACCTTC
.	17	TRBV2	TRBD1	TRBJ1-2	CASRSDRGLSADYGYTF	TGTGCCAGCAGATCGGACAGGGGCCTCTCGGCTGACTATGGCTACACCTTC
.	11	TRBV29-1	TRBD1	TRBJ1-1	CSVSRQGEAFF	TGCAGCGTTTCCAGACAGGGTGAAGCTTTCTTT
.	14	TRBV5-1	.	TRBJ1-2	CASSLDPGSPGYTF	TGCGCCAGCAGCTTGGACCCAGGGTCCCCTGGCTACACCTTC
.	18	TRBV19	TRBD1	TRBJ1-5	CASRGATGGIISNQPQHF	TGTGCCAGTAGGGGGGCGACAGGGGGAATTATTAGCAATCAGCCCCAGCATTTT